What follows is one T cell receptor (beta chain) and its context. The germline V gene has CDR1 MGHRA and CDR2 YSYEKL. Germline trimming cut 4 bases from V and 7 bases from J; bases unmatched to any gene: 11. The length of the CDR3 is 15 residues. These data originate in a study of T cell changes during pregnancy in multiple sclerosis. Repertoires were generated with immunoSEQ multiplex PCR, while TCRdb's copy carries only in-frame clones and drops some. This table has about 24,000 clones, about 92% appearing once. The origin of this receptor is a female donor in good health, enrolled as a control in a pregnancy study. V and J are TRBV4-1 and TRBJ2-7; 9 positions match TRBD1. The material sequenced was CD8+ T cells from peripheral blood mononuclear cells, taken in the third trimester of pregnancy. The CDR3 reads CASSLGQGKSEEQYF. The CDR3 nucleotides are TGCGCCAGCAGCCTTGGACAGGGGAAATCGGAAGAGCAGTACTTC.